The sequence of this T cell receptor beta chain was determined in a study of post-analysis software for immune sequencing data. The authors incorporated unique molecular identifiers into the TCR beta cDNA libraries. TCRdb re-called the PCR reads with MiXCR, one entry per CDR3 protein. The sample shows hundreds of thousands of distinct CDR3 sequences, approximately 59% of them seen only once. In regard to this clonotype: No antigen is known for it.

Germline assignment: CDR1 SGHDN and CDR2 FVKESK. V shed 0 bases and J 4 bases; nucleotides not matched to a gene: 7. The CDR3 contains 17 residues. Findings of the study overall: TRBV5-6, TRBV5-1 and TRBV20-1 belonged to a set of about five TRBV segments that were more frequent in patients than controls.

Sample: blood. This TCR was sampled from a girl aged 2-9 years with multiple sclerosis. This chain joins TRBV14 and TRBJ2-5, with TRBD2 matching over 11 bases. CDR3 DNA: TGTGCCAGCAGCCAAGATCTTCTAGCGGGAGGTCGAGAGACCCAGTACTTC. Translating it yields CASSQDLLAGGRETQYF.